A selection of T cell receptor beta chains follows, all from one sample in a study of Ad26.COV2.S vaccination and SARS-CoV-2 variants. The repertoire was sequenced with immunoSEQ multiplex PCR; TCRdb's copy has only in-frame clones and lacks some. The sample contains hundreds of thousands of clones, approximately 86% of which appear only once. Specimen: peripheral blood, collected in a trial of Ad26.COV2.S vaccine versus placebo. The receptor source for this set is a person aged 18 to 59 who received the Ad26.COV2.S COVID-19 vaccine or a placebo. The CDR3 runs from the conserved cysteine through the conserved F or W. The order of the fields is V gene, J gene, clone size, D gene, CDR3 protein, CDR3 DNA. A D gene is named only where the DNA matches it firmly. Some rows have no size entry. The others give once, few or many, or a class for an expanded clone.

TRBV21-1	TRBJ2-7	NA	NA	CASSKARGEGGRASYEQYF	TGTGCCAGCAGCAAAGCCCGAGGAGAGGGCGGGAGGGCCTCCTACGAGCAGTACTTC
TRBV5-4	TRBJ2-7	NA	TRBD1	CASSTRDSSYEQYF	TGTGCCAGCAGCACGAGGGACAGCTCCTACGAGCAGTACTTC
TRBV6-5	TRBJ1-2	few	NA	CASRGAHSLYGYTF	TGTGCCAGCAGGGGGGCCCACTCCCTCTATGGCTACACCTTC
TRBV7-2	TRBJ2-1	NA	NA	CASSPGINEQFF	TGTGCCAGCAGCCCCGGAATCAATGAGCAGTTCTTC
TRBV6-4	TRBJ2-1	NA	NA	CASSDAGSPNEQFF	TGTGCCAGCAGTGACGCCGGGTCACCCAATGAGCAGTTCTTC
TRBV3-1/TRBV3-2	TRBJ1-2	NA	NA	CASSQGAGANYGYTF	TGTGCCAGCAGCCAGGGGGCGGGGGCTAACTATGGCTACACCTTC
TRBV28	TRBJ1-1	once	TRBD1	CASIIDRDRREAFF	TGTGCCAGCATAATCGACCGGGACAGAAGGGAAGCTTTCTTT
TRBV27	TRBJ2-1	NA	NA	CASSLVGGNLPYNEQFF	TGTGCCAGCAGTTTAGTCGGCGGGAACCTCCCCTACAATGAGCAGTTCTTC
TRBV5-1	TRBJ2-7	NA	NA	CASSFTGETGSYEQYF	TGCGCCAGCAGCTTCACCGGGGAAACTGGCTCCTACGAGCAGTACTTC
TRBV3-1/TRBV3-2	TRBJ2-5	NA	NA	CASSQESGGFPGGKKTQYF	TGTGCCAGCAGCCAAGAGTCCGGGGGGTTCCCAGGGGGGAAAAAGACCCAGTACTTC
TRBV7-4	TRBJ2-5	NA	NA	CASSRGETQYF	TGTGCCAGCAGCCGCGGTGAGACCCAGTACTTC
TRBV7-2	TRBJ1-6	NA	NA	CASSLPGSLHF	TGTGCCAGCAGCTTACCTGGTTCCCTCCACTTT
TRBV4-2	TRBJ2-7	NA	NA	CASSRGSSYEQYF	TGTGCCAGCAGCCGAGGATCCTCCTACGAGCAGTACTTC
TRBV30	TRBJ2-3	NA	NA	CARETGDTQYF	TGTGCCAGAGAAACCGGGGATACGCAGTATTTT
TRBV6-5	TRBJ2-2	NA	NA	CASSYSPTGELFF	TGTGCCAGCAGTTACTCTCCCACCGGGGAGCTGTTTTTT
TRBV28	TRBJ1-1	NA	NA	CASSLYKGRTEAFF	TGTGCCAGCAGTTTATATAAGGGGAGGACTGAAGCTTTCTTT
TRBV7-6	TRBJ1-3	NA	NA	CASSTIPARGSGNTIYF	TGTGCCAGCAGTACAATCCCCGCCCGGGGCTCTGGAAACACCATATATTTT
TRBV4-3	TRBJ2-1	NA	NA	CASRKRDEQFF	TGCGCCAGCCGCAAACGGGATGAGCAGTTCTTC
TRBV7-7	TRBJ2-1	NA	TRBD2	CASSLVASGKGNEQFF	TGTGCCAGCAGCTTAGTTGCTAGCGGGAAGGGAAATGAGCAGTTCTTC
TRBV6-5	TRBJ2-7	NA	TRBD1	CASRNRGYEQYF	TGTGCCAGCCGAAACAGGGGCTACGAGCAGTACTTC
TRBV7-8	TRBJ1-1	NA	NA	CASSFGGRVGTEAFF	TGTGCCAGCAGCTTCGGGGGGCGCGTGGGCACTGAAGCTTTCTTT
TRBV6-6	TRBJ2-1	NA	TRBD2	CAGSPGLAGEGRDEQFF	TGTGCCGGCAGTCCGGGACTAGCGGGAGAGGGACGGGATGAGCAGTTCTTC
TRBV6-2/TRBV6-3	TRBJ2-3	NA	TRBD2	CASNPWGGTSGRTDTQYF	TGTGCCAGCAACCCCTGGGGCGGGACTAGCGGGAGGACAGATACGCAGTATTTT
TRBV28	TRBJ2-1	NA	TRBD2	CASGTSGSYNEQFF	TGTGCCAGCGGAACTAGCGGGAGTTACAATGAGCAGTTCTTC
TRBV19	TRBJ1-1	NA	NA	CASSNTGGQQEAFF	TGTGCCAGTAGTAATACCGGTGGGCAGCAAGAAGCTTTCTTT
TRBV4-3	TRBJ2-7	few	TRBD2	CASRGGLAALQGYEQYF	TGCGCCAGCAGGGGAGGACTAGCGGCCCTTCAAGGCTACGAGCAGTACTTC
TRBV7-9	TRBJ1-4	few	NA	CASSLSPRASNEKLFF	TGTGCCAGCAGCTTAAGTCCCAGGGCCAGTAATGAAAAACTGTTTTTT
TRBV27	TRBJ2-3	NA	NA	CASSSYGADTQYF	TGTGCCAGCAGCTCATATGGGGCGGATACGCAGTATTTT
TRBV4-3	TRBJ2-1	NA	NA	CASSQDPGLGQFF	TGCGCCAGCAGCCAAGATCCGGGGTTGGGGCAGTTCTTC
TRBV7-2	TRBJ1-1	NA	NA	CASSLAPNRELSTEAFF	TGTGCCAGCAGCTTAGCCCCCAACAGGGAGTTGAGCACTGAAGCTTTCTTT
TRBV4-3	TRBJ1-2	NA	NA	CASSQERGIWDYTF	TGCGCCAGCAGCCAAGAACGCGGGATATGGGACTACACCTTC
TRBV28	TRBJ1-3	NA	NA	CASKTGPGNTIYF	TGTGCCAGCAAAACAGGTCCTGGAAACACCATATATTTT
TRBV28	TRBJ2-5	NA	NA	CASSFRAKGETQYF	TGTGCCAGCAGTTTCCGGGCGAAGGGGGAGACCCAGTACTTC
TRBV5-1	TRBJ2-1	NA	NA	CASSLLSGFGNEQFF	TGCGCCAGCAGCTTGTTATCGGGGTTTGGGAATGAGCAGTTCTTC
TRBV19	TRBJ2-3	NA	TRBD2	CASSRRGGTDTQYF	TGTGCCAGTAGCCGTCGGGGGGGCACAGATACGCAGTATTTT
TRBV7-2	TRBJ2-7	NA	NA	CASSRVDEQYF	TGTGCCAGCAGCCGGGTTGACGAGCAGTACTTC
TRBV24-1	TRBJ2-7	NA	NA	CATSERGREQYF	TGTGCCACCAGTGAAAGGGGTCGCGAGCAGTACTTC
TRBV7-2	TRBJ1-2	NA	NA	CASSTGTIYGYTF	TGTGCCAGCAGCACCGGGACAATCTATGGCTACACCTTC
TRBV3-1/TRBV3-2	TRBJ1-5	NA	NA	CASSREGSQPQHF	TGTGCCAGCAGCCGTGAGGGGAGTCAGCCCCAGCATTTT